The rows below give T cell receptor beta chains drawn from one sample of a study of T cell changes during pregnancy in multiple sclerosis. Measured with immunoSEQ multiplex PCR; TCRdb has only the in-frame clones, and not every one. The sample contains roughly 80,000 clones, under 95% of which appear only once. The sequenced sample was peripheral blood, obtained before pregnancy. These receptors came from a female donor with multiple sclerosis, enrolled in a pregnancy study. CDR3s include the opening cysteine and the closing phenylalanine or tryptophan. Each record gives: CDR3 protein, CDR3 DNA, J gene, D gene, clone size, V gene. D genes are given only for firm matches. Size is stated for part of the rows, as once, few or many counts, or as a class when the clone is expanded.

CDR3aa: CASKPLQGNTEAFF
CDR3nt: TGCGCCAGCAAACCACTACAGGGCAACACTGAAGCTTTCTTT
j_gene: TRBJ1-1
d_gene: -
abundance: -
v_gene: TRBV5-1

CDR3aa: CASSQTSGKSTGELFF
CDR3nt: TGTGCCAGCAGCCAGACTAGCGGGAAGTCCACCGGGGAGCTGTTTTTT
j_gene: TRBJ2-2
d_gene: TRBD2
abundance: -
v_gene: TRBV14

CDR3aa: CASSLVDREETQYF
CDR3nt: TGTGCCAGCAGCTTGGTGGACAGGGAGGAGACCCAGTACTTC
j_gene: TRBJ2-5
d_gene: TRBD1
abundance: -
v_gene: TRBV5-4

CDR3aa: CASSPRDVEGRDEQFF
CDR3nt: TGTGCCAGCAGCCCCCGGGACGTGGAGGGCCGGGATGAGCAGTTCTTC
j_gene: TRBJ2-1
d_gene: -
abundance: -
v_gene: TRBV7-9

CDR3aa: CASSLARAGAQDTQYF
CDR3nt: TGTGCCAGCAGCTTAGCGAGGGCAGGGGCTCAAGATACGCAGTATTTT
j_gene: TRBJ2-3
d_gene: -
abundance: -
v_gene: TRBV7-2

CDR3aa: CTSSQEREGQETQYF
CDR3nt: TGCACCAGCAGCCAAGAGCGGGAGGGCCAAGAGACCCAGTACTTC
j_gene: TRBJ2-5
d_gene: -
abundance: -
v_gene: TRBV1

CDR3aa: CASSPRDKNNEQFF
CDR3nt: TGTGCCAGCAGTCCCCGGGACAAAAACAATGAGCAGTTCTTC
j_gene: TRBJ2-1
d_gene: -
abundance: -
v_gene: TRBV7-8

CDR3aa: CASSESLAGAYEQYF
CDR3nt: TGTGCCAGCAGTGAAAGCCTAGCGGGGGCGTACGAGCAGTACTTC
j_gene: TRBJ2-7
d_gene: TRBD2
abundance: -
v_gene: TRBV2

CDR3aa: CASNFDRSDGYTF
CDR3nt: TGTGCCAGCAACTTCGACAGGAGCGACGGCTACACCTTC
j_gene: TRBJ1-2
d_gene: -
abundance: -
v_gene: TRBV7-9

CDR3aa: CASSEFRLGAASSYEQYF
CDR3nt: TGTGCCAGCAGCGAGTTTAGGTTAGGGGCCGCCAGCTCCTACGAGCAGTACTTC
j_gene: TRBJ2-7
d_gene: -
abundance: -
v_gene: TRBV25-1

CDR3aa: CASSLIGRRDYGYTF
CDR3nt: TGTGCCAGCAGCTTGATTGGTCGGAGGGACTATGGCTACACCTTC
j_gene: TRBJ1-2
d_gene: -
abundance: -
v_gene: TRBV5-4

CDR3aa: CATSRDSYEQYF
CDR3nt: TGTGCCACCAGCAGAGATTCGTACGAGCAGTACTTC
j_gene: TRBJ2-7
d_gene: -
abundance: once
v_gene: TRBV15

CDR3aa: CASSRGRSYNEQFF
CDR3nt: TGTGCCAGTAGTCGCGGGAGGTCTTACAATGAGCAGTTCTTC
j_gene: TRBJ2-1
d_gene: TRBD2
abundance: once
v_gene: TRBV19

CDR3aa: CASSVGAENTEAFF
CDR3nt: TGTGCCAGCAGCGTAGGGGCAGAGAACACTGAAGCTTTCTTT
j_gene: TRBJ1-1
d_gene: -
abundance: few
v_gene: TRBV9

CDR3aa: CASRTGQGREKLFF
CDR3nt: TGTGCCAGCAGGACGGGACAGGGGCGTGAAAAACTGTTTTTT
j_gene: TRBJ1-4
d_gene: TRBD1
abundance: -
v_gene: TRBV28

CDR3aa: CASSLSDRNQPQHF
CDR3nt: TGTGCCAGCAGTTTATCGGACAGAAATCAGCCCCAGCATTTT
j_gene: TRBJ1-5
d_gene: -
abundance: -
v_gene: TRBV28

CDR3aa: CASSSGLGFPYNEQFF
CDR3nt: TGTGCCAGCAGCTCCGGACTGGGGTTCCCCTACAATGAGCAGTTCTTC
j_gene: TRBJ2-1
d_gene: -
abundance: -
v_gene: TRBV5-6

CDR3aa: CASSHMGQGLNYGYTF
CDR3nt: TGCGCCAGCAGCCATATGGGACAGGGACTTAACTATGGCTACACCTTC
j_gene: TRBJ1-2
d_gene: TRBD1
abundance: -
v_gene: TRBV4-3

CDR3aa: CASSPTPSAGAGELFF
CDR3nt: TGCGCCAGCAGCCCAACCCCTAGCGCTGGGGCCGGGGAGCTGTTTTTT
j_gene: TRBJ2-2
d_gene: -
abundance: -
v_gene: TRBV4-3

CDR3aa: CASRPGVNNEQFF
CDR3nt: TGTGCCAGTCGCCCAGGGGTGAACAATGAGCAGTTCTTC
j_gene: TRBJ2-1
d_gene: -
abundance: -
v_gene: TRBV7-9

CDR3aa: CASSQDVERYYEQYF
CDR3nt: TGTGCCAGCAGCCAAGATGTGGAGCGGTATTACGAGCAGTACTTC
j_gene: TRBJ2-7
d_gene: -
abundance: -
v_gene: TRBV4-2

CDR3aa: CASSRGWTSGSPSTDTQYF
CDR3nt: TGTGCCAGCAGCCGAGGTTGGACTAGCGGGAGCCCCAGCACAGATACGCAGTATTTT
j_gene: TRBJ2-3
d_gene: TRBD2
abundance: -
v_gene: TRBV4-2

CDR3aa: CASSLGGGGLVQPQHF
CDR3nt: TGTGCCAGCAGCTTAGGCGGCGGGGGCTTGGTTCAGCCCCAGCATTTT
j_gene: TRBJ1-5
d_gene: -
abundance: -
v_gene: TRBV7-9

CDR3aa: CASSLTGVPNTGELFF
CDR3nt: TGCGCCAGCAGCTTGACGGGAGTTCCGAACACCGGGGAGCTGTTTTTT
j_gene: TRBJ2-2
d_gene: -
abundance: -
v_gene: TRBV5-1

CDR3aa: CASRNSGSLSYEQYF
CDR3nt: TGTGCCAGCAGGAATAGCGGGAGCCTCTCCTACGAGCAGTACTTC
j_gene: TRBJ2-7
d_gene: TRBD2
abundance: -
v_gene: TRBV28

CDR3aa: CASTTGGSLQQYF
CDR3nt: TGTGCCAGCACGACAGGGGGATCACTACAGCAGTACTTC
j_gene: TRBJ2-7
d_gene: TRBD1
abundance: once
v_gene: TRBV2

CDR3aa: CAISEQNSNQPQHF
CDR3nt: TGTGCCATCAGTGAACAGAATAGCAATCAGCCCCAGCATTTT
j_gene: TRBJ1-5
d_gene: -
abundance: -
v_gene: TRBV10-3

CDR3aa: CASKVTSGFSEQFF
CDR3nt: TGTGCCAGCAAAGTGACTAGCGGTTTTAGTGAGCAGTTCTTC
j_gene: TRBJ2-1
d_gene: TRBD2
abundance: -
v_gene: TRBV6-5

CDR3aa: CASSTDRGQAPLHF
CDR3nt: TGTGCCAGTAGTACAGACAGGGGTCAAGCACCCCTCCACTTT
j_gene: TRBJ1-6
d_gene: TRBD1
abundance: -
v_gene: TRBV19

CDR3aa: CASSPLGREDEQFF
CDR3nt: TGTGCCAGCTCACCCCTGGGGCGGGAGGATGAGCAGTTCTTC
j_gene: TRBJ2-1
d_gene: TRBD2
abundance: -
v_gene: TRBV18

CDR3aa: CASSSGTGRNQPQHF
CDR3nt: TGTGCCAGCAGCTCCGGGACAGGTCGCAATCAGCCCCAGCATTTT
j_gene: TRBJ1-5
d_gene: TRBD1
abundance: -
v_gene: TRBV9

CDR3aa: CSVGGGSNEKLFF
CDR3nt: TGCAGCGTTGGCGGGGGGAGTAATGAAAAACTGTTTTTT
j_gene: TRBJ1-4
d_gene: -
abundance: many
v_gene: TRBV29-1